The 10 T cell receptor beta chains listed next were all sequenced from one sample in a study of blood T cell repertoires in COVID-19. Clones were sequenced by immunoSEQ multiplex PCR, and TCRdb holds only the in-frame ones, with some missing. The repertoire holds some 150,000 clones, with just under 90% as singletons. The sample was peripheral blood. The receptors were gathered from a woman aged 50 to 65 with active or convalescent COVID-19.

The rearrangement joins TRBV2 to TRBJ1-1, with a tentative D call TRBD1 (5 bases). Germline-derived CDR1 and CDR2 are SNHLY and FYNNEI. V gave up 7 bases and J gave up 5 bases, with 8 bases separating them. CDR3 size: 11 residues. The CDR3 nucleotides read TGTGCCAGCACGCGACAGACTGAAGCTTTCTTT. Its translation is CASTRQTEAFF.

CDR3 amino acids: CASSPPTGTGELFF. DNA of the CDR3: TGTGCCAGCTCACCACCGACGGGGACCGGGGAGCTGTTTTTT. The V and J genes are TRBV18 and TRBJ2-2; the D gene is possibly TRBD2 (5 bases). Germline V CDR1 and CDR2: KGHSH, LQKENI. The V end lost 0 bases, the J end lost 5 bases, and 7 bases lay between the germline ends. The CDR3 sequence is 14 residues long.

The chain combines TRBV28 with TRBJ2-7; tentatively, D is TRBD1 (5 bases). Germline loops: CDR1 MDHEN, CDR2 SYDVKM. V shed 9 bases and J shed 1 base, with 13 bases lying between them. The CDR3 has 13 amino acids. The CDR3, as DNA: TGTGCCAGTAGGGGTGTAGGGTCCTACGAGCAGTACTTC. Translating gives CASRGVGSYEQYF.

The chain carries TRBV28 and TRBJ1-4; 9 bases line up with TRBD1. This CDR3 comprises 14 residues. CDR1 MDHEN and CDR2 SYDVKM come from the germline V gene. Losses at the gene ends were 8 bases for V and 4 bases for J; bases not matched to a gene: 5. The CDR3 DNA follows: TGTGCCAGCGTTGAGGACAGGGGTAATGAAAAACTGTTTTTT. Amino acids: CASVEDRGNEKLFF.

This chain connects TRBV27 to TRBJ2-2, with D possibly matching TRBD2 (6 bases). Germline assignment: CDR1 MNHEY and CDR2 SMNVEV (reference sequence). V was pared by 8 bases and J by 5 bases, with 9 bases between. This CDR3 is 12 amino acids long. Written as DNA, the CDR3 is TGTGCCAGCCGGGGGTTGACCGGGGAGCTGTTTTTT. It specifies CASRGLTGELFF.

The V gene is TRBV7-3, the J gene TRBJ2-6; 13 nucleotides line up with TRBD2. The CDR3 totals 18 residues. Germline V gene lookup returns CDR1 SGHTA and CDR2 FQGTGA. Unmatched junction bases numbered 8, after V lost 7 bases and J lost 2 bases. This CDR3 is CASTRLAGGVAGANVLTF. In DNA, the CDR3 is TGTGCCAGCACCCGACTAGCGGGAGGAGTCGCTGGGGCCAACGTCCTGACTTTC.

Details on this clone: The sample holds other DNA sequences that translate to the same CDR3. The CDR3 spells CASSLSSSGNEQFF. CDR3 coding DNA: TGTGCCAGCAGCTTAAGTTCTAGCGGCAATGAGCAGTTCTTC. The rearrangement joins TRBV7-3 to TRBJ2-1; 7 nucleotides line up with TRBD2. The CDR3 covers 14 residues. CDR1 and CDR2 (germline): SGHTA, FQGTGA. V was clipped by 1 base and J by 6 bases; unmatched bases: 3.

This chain joins TRBV14 and TRBJ1-1; TRBD1 aligns across 7 bases. Trimming cost V 0 bases and J 4 bases; bases outside gene matches: 14. The CDR3 spans 18 residues. CDR1 SGHDN and CDR2 FVKESK come from the germline V gene. The CDR3 coding sequence is TGTGCCAGCAGCCAAGATTTATTGGGAGCAGGGGGAGCCACTGAAGCTTTCTTT. Its protein is CASSQDLLGAGGATEAFF.

The chain combines TRBV3-1 (or the pseudogene TRBV3-2) with TRBJ1-3; D may be TRBD1 (6 bases). V was shortened by 2 bases and J by 2 bases, with 7 bases between the two germline ends. Germline CDR1 LGHDT, CDR2 YNNKEL (reference sequence). This CDR3 is 14 amino acids long. Written as DNA, the CDR3 is TGTGCCAGCAGCCAAACAGGGCCTGGAAACACCATATATTTT. Translation gives CASSQTGPGNTIYF.

This clone was counted between two and nine times. The V and J genes are TRBV4-1 and TRBJ2-6; 8 nucleotides match TRBD2. Germline CDR1 is MGHRA and CDR2 is YSYEKL. V was clipped by 3 bases and J by 0 bases; unmatched bases: 10. The CDR3 covers 19 residues. CDR3: CASSHPGAGGLSGANVLTF. DNA of the CDR3: TGCGCCAGCAGCCACCCCGGGGCGGGGGGTCTCTCTGGGGCCAACGTCCTGACTTTC.